The rows below give T cell receptor beta chains drawn from one sample of a study of T cell responses to AZD1222 COVID-19 vaccine. Clones were read by immunoSEQ multiplex PCR, and TCRdb kept only the in-frame ones, dropping some. The sample records about 160,000 clones, 88% being singletons. Sample: peripheral blood, taken 28 days after the second AZD1222 dose. Receptor source: an adult who received the AZD1222 COVID-19 vaccine. Each CDR3 is given with its conserved first and last residue. Fields, in order: V gene, D gene, J gene, clone size, CDR3 length, CDR3 DNA, CDR3 protein. A D gene is named only where the DNA matches it firmly. Part of the rows lack a size; the others show once, few, many or a class for expanded clones.

>TRBV5-1|NA|TRBJ2-2|NA|17
TGCGCCAGCAGCCGAGAGGTGCTCGGGGGCATCACCGGGGAGCTGTTTTTT
CASSREVLGGITGELFF
>TRBV6-5|NA|TRBJ1-2|NA|14
TGTGCCAGTTCCGTCAACGGACAAACGGATGGCTACACCTTC
CASSVNGQTDGYTF
>TRBV5-1|NA|TRBJ2-2|NA|11
TGCGCCAGCAGTGACACCGGGGAGCTGTTTTTT
CASSDTGELFF
>TRBV6-5|NA|TRBJ1-5|NA|13
TGTGCCACCGCGCCGGTTCGGAATCAGCCCCAGCATTTT
CATAPVRNQPQHF
>TRBV5-6|TRBD1|TRBJ1-4|NA|14
TGTGCCAGCAGCACAGGGGGCTTCAATGAAAAACTGTTTTTT
CASSTGGFNEKLFF
>TRBV2|NA|TRBJ2-5|NA|14
TGTGCCAGCAGCCAGGCTTCTTGGGTAGAGACCCAGTACTTC
CASSQASWVETQYF
>TRBV18|NA|TRBJ1-1|NA|14
TGTGCCAGCCACCAGTGGGGGGTCGTAACTGAAGCTTTCTTT
CASHQWGVVTEAFF
>TRBV5-1|NA|TRBJ2-3|NA|15
TGCGCCAGCAGCCGTACCGGGACCCCTACCGATACGCAGTATTTT
CASSRTGTPTDTQYF
>TRBV7-9|NA|TRBJ2-4|NA|17
TGTGCCAGCAGCTTAGCAGGGAGAGGGTTTGCCAAAAACATTCAGTACTTC
CASSLAGRGFAKNIQYF
>TRBV19|NA|TRBJ1-5|NA|13
TGTGCCAGTGGTCACAGGACCAATCAGCCCCAGCATTTT
CASGHRTNQPQHF
>TRBV18|NA|TRBJ2-7|NA|13
TGTGCCAGCTCTCGAGGACTACCCTTCGAGCAGTACTTC
CASSRGLPFEQYF
>TRBV9|TRBD2|TRBJ2-5|NA|15
TGTGCCAGCAGCGTAGGTAGCGGGAATCAAGAGACCCAGTACTTC
CASSVGSGNQETQYF
>TRBV9|NA|TRBJ1-5|few|12
TGTGCCAGCACTGGGTACGGCCAGCCCCAGCATTTT
CASTGYGQPQHF
>TRBV11-2|TRBD1|TRBJ2-5|NA|13
TGTGCCAGCAGTTCACAGGGGCAAGAGACCCAGTACTTC
CASSSQGQETQYF
>TRBV23-1|NA|TRBJ1-5|NA|15
TGCGCCAGCAGTCCGGCAGGGCCAACCCAACAGCCCCAGCATTTT
CASSPAGPTQQPQHF
>TRBV6-5|NA|TRBJ1-2|NA|13
TGTGCCAGCAGAGGAGCCTCCAACTATGGCTACACCTTC
CASRGASNYGYTF
>TRBV29-1|TRBD1|TRBJ1-2|NA|17
TGCAGCGTTGATTCCGGGACAGGGACAGAAAGGAGCTATGGCTACACCTTC
CSVDSGTGTERSYGYTF
>TRBV4-3|NA|TRBJ1-4|NA|16
TGCGCCAGCAGCCAATGGGGTGGTCGGGCGGCTGAAAAACTGTTTTTT
CASSQWGGRAAEKLFF
>TRBV6-5|TRBD1|TRBJ1-5|NA|14
TGTGCCAGCAGTCCCCGGACAGGGGTCTTTCCGCAGCATTTT
CASSPRTGVFPQHF
>TRBV12-3/TRBV12-4|NA|TRBJ1-1|NA|12
TGTGCCAGCAGTAGGGGGAACACTGAAGCTTTCTTT
CASSRGNTEAFF
>TRBV29-1|NA|TRBJ2-2|NA|16
TGCAGCGTTGAGGTTGCCGTCGCAGGGGACACCGGGGAGCTGTTTTTT
CSVEVAVAGDTGELFF
>TRBV7-8|NA|TRBJ1-5|NA|13
TGTGCCAGCAGCCCCCAAACCAATCAGCCCCAGCATTTT
CASSPQTNQPQHF
>TRBV4-3|TRBD2|TRBJ2-2|NA|17
TGCGCCAGCAGCCAATGGGTTAGCGGGGGGGTAGGCGGGGAGCTGTTTTTT
CASSQWVSGGVGGELFF
>TRBV11-3|TRBD2|TRBJ2-3|NA|13
TGTGCCAGCAGGCGGGGGGGAACAGATACGCAGTATTTT
CASRRGGTDTQYF
>TRBV5-1|NA|TRBJ2-7|NA|14
TGCGCCAGCAGCTTGGGGGGGATTAAGAACGAGCAGTACTTC
CASSLGGIKNEQYF
>TRBV5-1|TRBD2|TRBJ2-1|NA|16
TGCGCCAGCAGCTTGAGTCCCGGGGGGGCTACGGATGAGCAGTTCTTC
CASSLSPGGATDEQFF
>TRBV2|NA|TRBJ1-5|once|14
TGTGCCAGTTCAGGGTACAGGGAGAATCAGCCCCAGCATTTT
CASSGYRENQPQHF
>TRBV7-9|NA|TRBJ1-2|NA|14
TGTGCCTTAGGAACCGCCGGGCAGAACTATGGCTACACCTTC
CALGTAGQNYGYTF
>TRBV5-6|TRBD1|TRBJ1-5|NA|15
TGTGCCAGCAGCTTGAGGACAGGGTACGGTCAGCCCCAGCATTTT
CASSLRTGYGQPQHF
>TRBV15|NA|TRBJ1-2|NA|12
TGTGCCACCAGCCCGGAGGGCTATGGCTACACCTTC
CATSPEGYGYTF
>TRBV4-2|NA|TRBJ2-7|NA|14
TGTGCCAGCAGCCACCGGAGGGCCGCCTACGAGCAGTACTTC
CASSHRRAAYEQYF
>TRBV7-2|NA|TRBJ1-1|NA|13
TGTGCCAGCACCATAGGTGGGAACACTGAAGCTTTCTTT
CASTIGGNTEAFF
>TRBV3-1/TRBV3-2|NA|TRBJ1-6|NA|13
TGTGCCAGCAGCCGAGGGCCGCAGTCACCCCTCCACTTT
CASSRGPQSPLHF
>TRBV23-1|NA|TRBJ1-3|NA|20
TGCGCCAGCAGTCAACCGGTGACAGGTACCTCCAATTGGGCTGGAAACACCATATATTTT
CASSQPVTGTSNWAGNTIYF
>TRBV4-1|TRBD1|TRBJ1-6|NA|15
TGCGCCAGCAGCCAAGGACAGGGTAACAATTCACCCCTCCACTTT
CASSQGQGNNSPLHF
>TRBV6-4|NA|TRBJ1-1|NA|13
TGTGCCAGCAGTGACTCGTACAACACTGAAGCTTTCTTT
CASSDSYNTEAFF
>TRBV5-5|NA|TRBJ1-5|NA|15
TGTGCCAGCAGCTTTGAGGGAGGATGGAATCAGCCCCAGCATTTT
CASSFEGGWNQPQHF
>TRBV6-1|TRBD2|TRBJ2-3|NA|15
TGTGCCAGCAGTGAAGTAGCGGGGGGCACAGATACGCAGTATTTT
CASSEVAGGTDTQYF
>TRBV3-1/TRBV3-2|TRBD2|TRBJ2-1|NA|17
TGTGCCAGCAGCCAAGACAGGACTAGCGGGGGTTTCAATGAGCAGTTCTTC
CASSQDRTSGGFNEQFF
>TRBV11-3|NA|TRBJ2-7|NA|17
TGTGCCAGCAGCCCGTCCGACATACAGGTAATCCTTCACGAGCAGTACTTC
CASSPSDIQVILHEQYF
>TRBV6-5|NA|TRBJ1-1|NA|13
TGTGCCAGCAGCTATTATACAGGAGCTGAAGCTTTCTTT
CASSYYTGAEAFF
>TRBV5-1|NA|TRBJ1-1|NA|13
TGCGCCAGCAGCTTTGAGGGGAGGACTGAAGCTTTCTTT
CASSFEGRTEAFF
>TRBV7-9|NA|TRBJ2-5|NA|11
TGTGCCAGCAGCTTATTCGAGACCCAGTACTTC
CASSLFETQYF
>TRBV5-6|TRBD1|TRBJ2-2|NA|13
TGTGCCAGCAGCTGGACAGGGACCGGGGAGCTGTTTTTT
CASSWTGTGELFF
>TRBV5-1|NA|TRBJ1-2|once|16
TGCGCCAGCAGCTCTGAACCCAAACAGGGTGTGGATGGCTACACCTTC
CASSSEPKQGVDGYTF
>TRBV7-3|NA|TRBJ2-1|few|15
TGTGCCAGCAGCCCATTAATACAGGGTTTCGATGAGCAGTTCTTC
CASSPLIQGFDEQFF
>TRBV5-1|NA|TRBJ1-2|NA|12
TGCGCCAGCAGCCCCATTGGGGGAGGCTACACCTTC
CASSPIGGGYTF
>TRBV7-2|NA|TRBJ2-3|once|13
TGTGCCAGCAGCTTAGGGGCAGCGCAGACGCAGTATTTT
CASSLGAAQTQYF
>TRBV24-1|NA|TRBJ2-2|NA|12
TGTGCCACCAGTGATTTTTCCGGGGAGCTGTTTTTT
CATSDFSGELFF
>TRBV4-3|NA|TRBJ1-3|NA|14
TGCGCCAGCTCAAAGGCCTTTCTAGGAAACACCATATATTTT
CASSKAFLGNTIYF
>TRBV7-2|NA|TRBJ1-2|NA|13
TGTGCCAGCAGCTTTGGGGCCCTCTATGGCTACACCTTC
CASSFGALYGYTF
>TRBV3-1/TRBV3-2|NA|TRBJ2-3|NA|17
TGTGCCAGCAGCCAAGATAATACTCCACTAACCACAGATACGCAGTATTTT
CASSQDNTPLTTDTQYF
>TRBV6-5|NA|TRBJ1-1|NA|11
TGTGCCAGCAGTTATTACAGGGAAGCTTTCTTT
CASSYYREAFF
>TRBV2|NA|TRBJ1-2|NA|13
TGTGCCAGCAGTGAAAAGGGTTTCTATGGCTACACCTTC
CASSEKGFYGYTF